The 14 T cell receptor beta chains in this list originate from one sample, sequenced in a study of beta chain features in type 1 diabetes. The antigens these receptors bind are not known. Study-wide results and limits: Researchers report that Type 1 diabetes patients had moderately but significantly shorter TCRB CDR3s across all four CD4+ subsets.

Of the isolated RNA, all was reverse transcribed, and so the sequenced material was expressed TCRB transcripts. Sequenced by immunoSEQ multiplex PCR; TCRdb stores in-frame clones only, minus some. The sample yields 35,000 to 45,000 clones, approximately 62% seen once. The source material was Tregs from blood. All receptors derive from a man aged 25-40 years with type 1 diabetes. Some clones in this sample may be carry-over from other donors' samples.

This clone showed up just a few times. The chain is built from TRBV29-1 and TRBJ1-1; D perhaps matches TRBD1 (5 bases). CDR1 and CDR2 (germline): SQVTM, ANQGSEA. The CDR3 spans 12 residues. Trimming stripped 1 base from V and 6 bases from J, with 9 bases between. DNA for the CDR3: TGCAGCGTTGAAGTAAGCAGGGCTGAAGCTTTCTTT. It yields the protein CSVEVSRAEAFF.

The chain links TRBV18 to TRBJ2-7; D might be TRBD1 (5 bases). The length of the CDR3 is 13 residues. Between the trimmed V and J ends, which lost 6 bases and 4 bases, there was a span of 13 bases. Germline loops: CDR1 KGHSH, CDR2 LQKENI. The CDR3 is CASSPWGGYEQYF. CDR3 DNA: TGTGCCAGCTCCCCGTGGGGCGGATACGAGCAGTACTTC.

The genes are TRBV4-2 and TRBJ2-1, with D possibly being TRBD2 (6 bases). The CDR3 sequence is 16 residues long. Per the germline V gene, CDR1 is LGHNA and CDR2 is YNFKEQ. Trimming removed 0 bases at V and 12 bases at J, with 21 bases between. The CDR3 DNA is TGTGCCAGCAGCCAAGAAAATCTGGGGCGGGGCCTGGGGCAGTTCTTC. It translates to CASSQENLGRGLGQFF.

The chain has TRBV4-2 and TRBJ2-5; the D gene is possibly TRBD2 (5 bases). This CDR3 contains 13 residues. Deletions cut 4 bases from V and 5 bases from J, with 11 bases between. CDR1 is LGHNA and CDR2 is YNFKEQ in the germline V gene. The CDR3, as DNA: TGTGCCAGCAGCCGAGGACTTGGGGAGACCCAGTACTTC. Translated: CASSRGLGETQYF.

The V call is TRBV7-2, the J call TRBJ2-1; the D is unclear. Germline CDR1 is SGHTA and CDR2 is FQGNSA. The CDR3 has 11 residues. Trimming took off 3 bases at V and 8 bases at J, with 5 bases between the two ends. The CDR3 sequence is CASSFFHEQFF. DNA for the CDR3: TGTGCCAGCAGCTTCTTCCATGAGCAGTTCTTC.

This clone is a singleton in its sample. The CDR3 nucleotides read TGTGCCAGTAGTAACTGGGGCCGAACCGGGGAGCTGTTTTTT. This encodes CASSNWGRTGELFF. The chain recombines TRBV19 with TRBJ2-2; D may be TRBD1 (5 bases). Germline V gene sequence: CDR1 LNHDA, CDR2 SQIVND (reference sequence). The ends were cut back, 4 bases at V and 5 bases at J, with 11 bases in the middle. This CDR3 has 14 amino acids.

There are a few counts of this clone. V is TRBV6-5 and J is TRBJ1-1; D is possibly TRBD1 (5 bases). This CDR3 has 15 residues. Germline CDR1 and CDR2: MNHEY and SVGAGI. Trimming stripped 9 bases from V and 3 bases from J, with 20 bases between. The CDR3 nucleotides are TGTGCCAGTAGGAGGACGGGGGGGAGAGACACTGAAGCTTTCTTT. Protein product: CASRRTGGRDTEAFF.

This clone has a handful of counts. The rearrangement joins TRBV5-5 to TRBJ2-5, with a weak D call TRBD2 (6 bases). Germline-derived CDR1 and CDR2 are SGHKS and YYEKEE (reference sequence). The CDR3 sequence is 13 residues long. V shed 5 bases and J shed 5 bases, with 13 bases lying between them. The DNA of the CDR3 is TGTGCCAGCAGTCCCCGGACTACGGAGACCCAGTACTTC. Translating it yields CASSPRTTETQYF.

V usage is TRBV7-9 and J usage is TRBJ1-1; 7 bases are a match to TRBD1. This CDR3 has 14 residues. The V and J ends lost 5 bases and 4 bases, in that order; junction bases with no gene match: 7. CDR1 SEHNR and CDR2 FQNEAQ come from the germline V gene (reference sequence). DNA for the CDR3: TGTGCCAGCAGCCCGTCCGACAGGGCCACTGAAGCTTTCTTT. Translated, it gives CASSPSDRATEAFF.

The gene calls are TRBV5-6 and TRBJ2-3; 8 bases match TRBD2. J lost 3 bases, V lost 2 bases, and 5 bases had no gene match. Germline V gene data show CDR1 as SGHDT and CDR2 as YYEEEE. The CDR3 runs 15 residues. For the CDR3, the DNA is TGTGCCAGCAGCTTTAGGAGCGGGGGAACAGATACGCAGTATTTT. The encoded protein is CASSFRSGGTDTQYF.

The rearrangement links TRBV10-3 to TRBJ1-2; D perhaps matches TRBD1 (5 bases). CDR1 is ENHRY, CDR2 SYGVKD, per germline. This CDR3 is built from 13 residues. V was clipped by 3 bases and J by 4 bases, with 9 bases between them. CDR3 loop: CAISDGQGYGYTF. CDR3 DNA sequence: TGTGCCATCAGTGATGGGCAGGGCTATGGCTACACCTTC.

In this sample, this clone turned up a few times. The V and J genes are TRBV19 and TRBJ1-2, with D unclear. V lost 7 bases and J 5 bases, leaving 14 bases between the germline ends. This CDR3 contains 13 residues. Per the germline V gene, CDR1 is LNHDA and CDR2 is SQIVND (reference sequence). The CDR3 DNA reads as TGTGCCAGTACTCCCGGGTTTTCATATGGCTACACCTTC. Amino acid sequence: CASTPGFSYGYTF.

This clone was counted between two and nine times. The sample holds other DNA sequences that translate to the same CDR3. V and J are TRBV18 and TRBJ2-7; 7 bases match TRBD1. V dropped 3 bases and J dropped 4; count of bases not matched to a gene: 6. CDR3 size: 14 residues. CDR1 is KGHSH and CDR2 is LQKENI in the germline V gene. The CDR3 here is CASSPPGTAYEQYF. The CDR3 DNA follows: TGTGCCAGCTCACCTCCCGGGACAGCATACGAGCAGTACTTC.

This chain joins TRBV5-1 and TRBJ1-4; D perhaps matches TRBD1 (5 bases). The germline V gene encodes CDR1 SGHRS and CDR2 YFSETQ. Trimming left V 0 bases short and J 7 bases short, with 10 bases between. The CDR3 length is 14 residues. In DNA, the CDR3 is TGCGCCAGCAGCTTGGAGTACCAGGGTGAAAAACTGTTTTTT. This sequence encodes CASSLEYQGEKLFF.